The clone carrying this T cell receptor beta chain has only a few counts. Antigen specificity is unknown. The data were obtained in a study of identical twins. The CDR3 has 14 amino acids. With 8 bases removed from V and 6 bases from J, the gap between germline ends came to 18 bases. CDR1 ENHRY and CDR2 SYGVKD come from the germline V gene. Everyone who donated was a healthy Caucasian. Study findings and constraints: Possibly, invariant MAIT and iNKT cells partly confounded zero-insertion analyses. Reduced insertions were recorded for abundant cord blood beta clonotypes, with no such pattern in memory repertoires.

A universal primer site was added by template switching, and unique molecular identifiers were carried by the cDNA. One entry per CDR3 protein, called by TCRdb with MiXCR from the 5' RACE reads. The sample records hundreds of thousands of distinct CDR3 sequences, roughly 6.2% being singletons. This chain uses TRBV10-3 with TRBJ2-3; D uncertain. Sequenced input: naive T cells sorted from blood. This clonotype was sampled from a young man in good health. DNA for the CDR3: TGTGCCATCCAAGGCGCCAACCTGGGGGATACGCAGTATTTT. Its protein product is CAIQGANLGDTQYF.